Listed below are T cell receptor beta chains from one sample, sequenced in a study of blood T cell repertoires in COVID-19. The assay was immunoSEQ multiplex PCR, and TCRdb's table has in-frame clones only and misses some. The repertoire consists of roughly 87,000 clones, with around 89% occurring once and the leading ten covering about 0.51%. Sample: peripheral blood. These receptors were collected from a man aged 55 to 70 with acute or convalescent COVID-19. The CDR3 runs from the conserved cysteine through the conserved F or W. D genes are given only for firm matches. Clone size, where shown, is once, few, many, or a class for clones that have expanded.

J: TRBJ2-7; V: TRBV27; size: NA; D: TRBD1; DNA: TGTGCCAGCAGGACACAGGGGATAGCCTACGAGCAGTACTTC; CDR3: CASRTQGIAYEQYF
J: TRBJ1-3; V: TRBV5-6; size: NA; D: TRBD1; DNA: TGTGCCAGCAGCTTACCCGGGACAGGGAGAAACACCATATATTTT; CDR3: CASSLPGTGRNTIYF
J: TRBJ2-1; V: TRBV6-6; size: NA; D: NA; DNA: TGTGCCAGCAGTTATACAGTGGACAGCTACAATGAGCAGTTCTTC; CDR3: CASSYTVDSYNEQFF
J: TRBJ2-3; V: TRBV7-8; size: NA; D: NA; DNA: TGTGCCAGCAGCTTAAGCGTCCCGACTACGCAGTATTTT; CDR3: CASSLSVPTTQYF
J: TRBJ1-3; V: TRBV28; size: NA; D: NA; DNA: TGTGCCAGCAGTTTAAGTTCGCGGAGGGGAAACACCATATATTTT; CDR3: CASSLSSRRGNTIYF
J: TRBJ1-5; V: TRBV5-1; size: NA; D: TRBD1; DNA: TGCGCCAGCAGCCTCGGACAGGGGAGCAATCAGCCCCAGCATTTT; CDR3: CASSLGQGSNQPQHF
J: TRBJ2-7; V: TRBV12-5; size: NA; D: NA; DNA: TGTGCTAGTGGCTTCGATCCCACAGCGACTAGCTCCTACGAGCAGTACTTC; CDR3: CASGFDPTATSSYEQYF
J: TRBJ1-6; V: TRBV6-6; size: NA; D: NA; DNA: TGTGCCAGCAGTCACCTTCCCGGGAACCACCATAATTCACCCCTCCACTTT; CDR3: CASSHLPGNHHNSPLHF
J: TRBJ1-1; V: TRBV7-9; size: once; D: NA; DNA: TGTGCCAGCAGCTTAGGAGGGTTCGGTGAAGCTTTCTTT; CDR3: CASSLGGFGEAFF
J: TRBJ1-1; V: TRBV23-1; size: once; D: NA; DNA: TGCGCCAGCAGTGAGGACTACACTGAAGCTTTCTTT; CDR3: CASSEDYTEAFF
J: TRBJ2-5; V: TRBV19; size: NA; D: TRBD2; DNA: TGTGCCAGTAGTATCCAGCTCGGGAGGAGGGAGACCCAGTACTTC; CDR3: CASSIQLGRRETQYF
J: TRBJ1-5; V: TRBV28; size: once; D: NA; DNA: TGTGCCAGCAGTTTGGGAGGGTCCAATCAGCCCCAGCATTTT; CDR3: CASSLGGSNQPQHF
J: TRBJ1-3; V: TRBV30; size: NA; D: NA; DNA: TGTGCCTGGAGTTTTGCGGGACGGCGAGTCTCTGGAAACACCATATATTTT; CDR3: CAWSFAGRRVSGNTIYF
J: TRBJ1-6; V: TRBV30; size: once; D: NA; DNA: TGTGCCTGGAGTGTCATGACTGTGGCTCGGGATTCACCCCTCCACTTT; CDR3: CAWSVMTVARDSPLHF
J: TRBJ1-2; V: TRBV2; size: NA; D: TRBD1; DNA: TGTGCCAGCAGGGACAGGGTCTATGGCTACACCTTC; CDR3: CASRDRVYGYTF
J: TRBJ2-5; V: TRBV9; size: NA; D: NA; DNA: TGTGCCAGCAGCGTAGGGACCGGGAGTTCACAAGAGACCCAGTACTTC; CDR3: CASSVGTGSSQETQYF
J: TRBJ2-3; V: TRBV5-5; size: NA; D: NA; DNA: TGTGCCAGCAGCTTTACCCCCCTCAGTCATCCCACAGATACGCAGTATTTT; CDR3: CASSFTPLSHPTDTQYF
J: TRBJ2-5; V: TRBV6-5; size: once; D: NA; DNA: TGTGCCAGCAGCTCCGGACAGACAAAAGAGACCCAGTACTTC; CDR3: CASSSGQTKETQYF
J: TRBJ2-7; V: TRBV10-3; size: once; D: TRBD2; DNA: TGTGCCATCAGTGGGCTAGCGGGGGGCTCCTACGAGCAGTACTTC; CDR3: CAISGLAGGSYEQYF
J: TRBJ1-1; V: TRBV30; size: NA; D: TRBD1; DNA: TGTGCCTGGAGTCCAGACAGGGTAGGTTCGAAAGCTTTCTTT; CDR3: CAWSPDRVGSKAFF
J: TRBJ1-2; V: TRBV9; size: NA; D: NA; DNA: TGTGCCAGCAGCGTAGCCCCTCTCAGCGGGGCTAACTATGGCTACACCTTC; CDR3: CASSVAPLSGANYGYTF
J: TRBJ1-2; V: TRBV6-5; size: NA; D: NA; DNA: TGTGCCAGCAGTTATGGCCAGGGCACTAACTATGGCTACACCTTC; CDR3: CASSYGQGTNYGYTF
J: TRBJ2-7; V: TRBV28; size: NA; D: NA; DNA: TGTGCCAGCAGTTTTTTCGGGGGAAACTACGAGCAGTACTTC; CDR3: CASSFFGGNYEQYF
J: TRBJ2-2; V: TRBV3-1/TRBV3-2; size: NA; D: TRBD2; DNA: TGTGCCAGCAGCCAAGACGGAGCTAGCGGGAGGGTCGGGGAGCTGTTTTTT; CDR3: CASSQDGASGRVGELFF
J: TRBJ1-1; V: TRBV25-1; size: once; D: TRBD1; DNA: TGTGCCAGCAGTCCAGGGGGCACTGAAGCTTTCTTT; CDR3: CASSPGGTEAFF
J: TRBJ1-1; V: TRBV7-3; size: NA; D: NA; DNA: TGTGCCAGCAGCTCGACAGCGCGAACTGAAGCTTTCTTT; CDR3: CASSSTARTEAFF
J: TRBJ2-1; V: TRBV5-1; size: once; D: NA; DNA: TGCGCCAGCAGCTTGGCCCAGGCTCCCGGCACTAATGAGCAGTTCTTC; CDR3: CASSLAQAPGTNEQFF
J: TRBJ1-2; V: TRBV5-1; size: NA; D: NA; DNA: TGCGCCAGCAGCAGAATAACAGGTGGAGTTTTTTATGGCTACACCTTC; CDR3: CASSRITGGVFYGYTF
J: TRBJ2-1; V: TRBV7-2; size: NA; D: TRBD2; DNA: TGTGCCAGCCCTCGGGACCAGCGGGAGGGCCGAGGGGTGTACAATGAGCAGTTCTTC; CDR3: CASPRDQREGRGVYNEQFF
J: TRBJ1-6; V: TRBV19; size: few; D: NA; DNA: TGTGCCAGTACAATTGTTTCACCCCTCCACTTT; CDR3: CASTIVSPLHF
J: TRBJ1-4; V: TRBV9; size: NA; D: TRBD1; DNA: TGTGCCAGCAGCGGGGGAGCCGGGACAGCGGAAAAACTGTTTTTT; CDR3: CASSGGAGTAEKLFF
J: TRBJ2-3; V: TRBV11-3; size: NA; D: TRBD2; DNA: TGTGCCAGCAGCTTAGGGACTAGCGGATACACAGATACGCAGTATTTT; CDR3: CASSLGTSGYTDTQYF
J: TRBJ2-7; V: TRBV18; size: NA; D: TRBD2; DNA: TGTGCCAGCTCACCACCTGGGATAGCGGGAGAGTACGAGCAGTACTTC; CDR3: CASSPPGIAGEYEQYF
J: TRBJ2-5; V: TRBV9; size: many; D: NA; DNA: TGTGCCAGCAGCTGGGACACCCAAGAGACCCAGTACTTC; CDR3: CASSWDTQETQYF
J: TRBJ2-1; V: TRBV5-1; size: NA; D: TRBD2; DNA: TGCGCCAGCAGCTGGGGAGGGACTAGCGGATCCAATGAGCAGTTCTTC; CDR3: CASSWGGTSGSNEQFF
J: TRBJ2-1; V: TRBV24-1; size: NA; D: TRBD1; DNA: TGTGCCACCAGTGATCCCGGGACAGGGGATTTAAGTGAGCAGTTCTTC; CDR3: CATSDPGTGDLSEQFF
J: TRBJ1-1; V: TRBV3-1/TRBV3-2; size: NA; D: TRBD1; DNA: TGTGCCAGCGGGCAGGGGGCCTGGAACACTGAAGCTTTCTTT; CDR3: CASGQGAWNTEAFF
J: TRBJ2-3; V: TRBV28; size: NA; D: TRBD2; DNA: TGTGCCAGCAGTGCGTGGACTAGCGGGGGTGATACGCAGTATTTT; CDR3: CASSAWTSGGDTQYF
J: TRBJ1-6; V: TRBV18; size: NA; D: TRBD1; DNA: TGTGCCAGCTCACCCCCGGGACAGCCAAATTCACCCCTCCACTTT; CDR3: CASSPPGQPNSPLHF
J: TRBJ1-2; V: TRBV12-3/TRBV12-4; size: NA; D: NA; DNA: TGTGCCAGCAGTCCACCATTCCTGCTAGGCTACACCTTC; CDR3: CASSPPFLLGYTF
J: TRBJ2-5; V: TRBV5-1; size: NA; D: TRBD2; DNA: TGCGCCAGCAGCTTTAGCGGGGGACAAGAGACCCAGTACTTC; CDR3: CASSFSGGQETQYF
J: TRBJ2-2; V: TRBV6-5; size: NA; D: TRBD2; DNA: TGTGCCAGCAGTTACACCGGGGGGGCCGGCGGGGAGCTGTTTTTT; CDR3: CASSYTGGAGGELFF
J: TRBJ1-2; V: TRBV10-3; size: NA; D: TRBD1; DNA: TGTGCCATCAGGGCGGGACAGACAAACTATGGCTACACCTTC; CDR3: CAIRAGQTNYGYTF
J: TRBJ2-7; V: TRBV11-2; size: NA; D: NA; DNA: TGTGCCAGCAGCTGGACTTACGAGCAGTACTTC; CDR3: CASSWTYEQYF
J: TRBJ1-3; V: TRBV24-1; size: NA; D: NA; DNA: TGTGCCACCAGTGCGTCGGGGGGTGGAAACACCATATATTTT; CDR3: CATSASGGGNTIYF
J: TRBJ2-1; V: TRBV27; size: NA; D: TRBD1; DNA: TGTGCCAGCACCTTATCCGGGACAGCATACAATGAGCAGTTCTTC; CDR3: CASTLSGTAYNEQFF
J: TRBJ1-6; V: TRBV21-1; size: once; D: NA; DNA: TGTGCCAGCAGCAAACGAACCGTTAGGGGCTCCTCCTATAATTCACCCCTCCACTTT; CDR3: CASSKRTVRGSSYNSPLHF
J: TRBJ1-2; V: TRBV27; size: once; D: TRBD1; DNA: TGTGCCAGCAAGGGGATAGGGGGGGGACAGGGAACCATCTATGGCTACACCTTC; CDR3: CASKGIGGGQGTIYGYTF
J: TRBJ1-1; V: TRBV12-3/TRBV12-4; size: NA; D: TRBD1; DNA: TGTGCCAGCAGCCCGGGACAGGGGACTGAAGCTTTCTTT; CDR3: CASSPGQGTEAFF
J: TRBJ2-3; V: TRBV19; size: NA; D: TRBD2; DNA: TGTGCCAGTAGTACGACTAGCGGGAGGGTTTTGAGCACAGATACGCAGTATTTT; CDR3: CASSTTSGRVLSTDTQYF
J: TRBJ1-5; V: TRBV5-1; size: NA; D: TRBD1; DNA: TGCGCCAGCAGCGAGGGACAGAGCAATCAGCCCCAGCATTTT; CDR3: CASSEGQSNQPQHF
J: TRBJ1-5; V: TRBV7-9; size: NA; D: NA; DNA: TGTGCCAGCAGCTCAGGGTGGAGCAATCAGCCCCAGCATTTT; CDR3: CASSSGWSNQPQHF
J: TRBJ2-3; V: TRBV19; size: NA; D: TRBD1; DNA: TGTGCCAGTAGTATGAGGACAGGGGGGGTTACGCAGTATTTT; CDR3: CASSMRTGGVTQYF
J: TRBJ2-7; V: TRBV5-1; size: NA; D: NA; DNA: TGCGCCAGCAGGGGCACTTACGAGCAGTACTTC; CDR3: CASRGTYEQYF
J: TRBJ1-4; V: TRBV14; size: once; D: NA; DNA: TGTGCCAGCAGCCAGGCGAGACAGGCTAATGAAAAACTGTTTTTT; CDR3: CASSQARQANEKLFF